A selection of T cell receptor beta chains follows, all from one sample in a study of CD8 T cells in ankylosing spondylitis. TCRdb reprocessed the 5' RACE reads with MiXCR, giving one entry per CDR3 protein. This sample has about 250,000 distinct CDR3 sequences, with over 30% found just once. The sample consisted of blood, either unsorted or a sorted T cell fraction (not recorded which). These TCRs come from a male donor with ankylosing spondylitis or in good health (not recorded which). Both conserved end residues are part of each CDR3. The order of the fields is CDR3 protein, V gene.

CSATSGQGPETQYF TRBV20-1
CASLGTQETQYF TRBV12-3/TRBV12-4
CASSFLPGEFDTQYF TRBV5-6
CASTPGALTDTQYF TRBV12-3/TRBV12-4
CASSLKGAGTGELFF TRBV5-6
CASRPGPAYEQYF TRBV27
CASSHDRDEQFF TRBV12-3/TRBV12-4
CSAKWTVRTGELFF TRBV29-1
CAISESSDRELFF TRBV10-3
CSVVRQGAYNEQFF TRBV29-1
CASKHRENTEAFF TRBV5-1
CAISSRVSSADTQYF TRBV10-3
CASSHRDSKYNEQFF TRBV7-9
CASSQNLLGQGYNEQFF TRBV27
CASSWAADSYEQYF TRBV12-3/TRBV12-4
CSFPDPHTQYF TRBV29-1
CATSKREALYNEQFF TRBV24-1
CSIEGGGKFYNEQFF TRBV29-1
CASSPGLALENTQYF TRBV4-1
CASIGDPGTEAFF TRBV19
CASSPNTGSGYNEQFF TRBV5-1
CASSPEAAYNEQFF TRBV7-3
CASSLLGVGNTIYF TRBV7-2
CAISRVGSQETQYF TRBV10-3
CASRNRDRVYNEQFF TRBV12-3/TRBV12-4
CASSIMGPRAEYF TRBV7-9
CATSDPGQGADTQYF TRBV24-1
CSVVRGNTEAFF TRBV29-1
CASSLDGEDEQFF TRBV7-9
CAISPAGVMNTEAFF TRBV10-3
CSPEVGVSGYTF TRBV20-1
CASSSRVGFAYNEQFF TRBV6-5
CSARDLAGTAYEQYF TRBV20-1
CASSPQGLGETQYF TRBV12-3/TRBV12-4
CASSFGGNTGELFF TRBV5-1
CASSPMPQGAGDTQYF TRBV11-2
CASSLTGQGSETQYF TRBV12-3/TRBV12-4